The 3 T cell receptor beta chains below come from one sample, sequenced in a study of blood T cells in healthy people across ages. Then a second PCR, running about 6 to 12 cycles, was carried out with a sample-barcoded 5' primer and a J-beta primer mix. TCRdb recomputed calls from the 5' RACE reads with MiXCR, one row per CDR3 protein. The sample includes under 1,100,000 distinct CDR3 sequences, approximately 25% of them seen just once. A further study also used this sample, focusing on T cells of mothers and their children.

Sequencing was done on a sample of blood. These receptor sequences come from a girl between 2 and 10 years old in good health.

The CDR3 loop reads CSVTPGQESETQYF. The CDR3 bases are TGCAGCGTTACCCCGGGACAGGAATCAGAGACCCAGTACTTC. The J gene is TRBJ2-5, the V gene TRBV29-1, with TRBD1 matching over 8 bases. J was trimmed by 4 bases and V by 5 bases; bases with no gene match: 9. This CDR3 spans 14 amino acids. From germline, CDR1 is SQVTM and CDR2 ANQGSEA.

This clonotype has more than one count but fewer than ten. This chain joins TRBV24-1 and TRBJ2-7; 12 positions agree with TRBD1. Germline assignment: CDR1 KGHDR and CDR2 SFDVKD. This CDR3 comprises 14 residues. Trimming at V came to 2 bases and at J to 7 bases, leaving 2 bases not matched to a gene. The CDR3 protein is CATSDSGQGAEQYF. For the CDR3, the DNA is TGTGCCACCAGTGATTCGGGACAGGGGGCTGAGCAGTACTTC.

The sample holds a few counts of this clonotype. The chain uses TRBV15 and TRBJ2-5; D might be TRBD2 (7 bases). The CDR3 consists of 12 residues. In germline, CDR1 is LNHNV, CDR2 YYDKDF (reference sequence). V shed 7 bases and J shed 5 bases, with 11 bases lying between them. For the CDR3, the DNA is TGTGCCACCACGGGGGGCTATGAGACCCAGTACTTC. It codes for CATTGGYETQYF.